The entry below gives a single T cell receptor beta chain sequence along with its context. Its target is unknown. With no exceptions, donors were healthy Caucasians. The sample belongs to a study of identical twins. CDR1 and CDR2 (germline): LGHDT, YNNKEL (reference sequence). Trimming removed 3 bases from V and 3 bases from J, with 9 bases in between. The CDR3 extends over 15 amino acids. cDNA carried unique molecular identifiers, and a universal primer site was added by template switching. TCRdb itself ran the 5' RACE reads through MiXCR, one entry per CDR3 protein. The table shows around 680,000 distinct CDR3 sequences, with roughly 8% occurring only once. Study-level results: Those out-of-frame alpha sequences shared by twins showed an excess of low generation probability. A cross-sectional statistical analysis, not follow-up of the same donors, supported the conclusions.

These data also featured in a second study, about yellow fever vaccine responses in identical twins.

The chain combines TRBV3-1 with TRBJ1-6; the D gene is possibly TRBD1 (5 bases). This TCR came from a woman between 18 and 29 years old in good health. The sample comprised PBMCs. The CDR3 loop is CASSHRQNYNSPLHF. In DNA, the CDR3 is TGTGCCAGCAGCCATAGACAGAACTATAATTCACCCCTCCACTTT.